The T cell receptor beta chain described here comes from a study of T cells of healthy individuals. TCRdb reprocessed the 5' RACE reads with MiXCR, giving one entry per CDR3 protein. The table lists more than 85,000 distinct CDR3 sequences, roughly 15% of them singletons. This clonotype showed up just a few times. This TCR came from a human donor in good health.

CDR3 sequence: CASRTLAGAYEQYF. The CDR3 nucleotides are TGTGCCAGCAGGACCCTAGCGGGAGCTTACGAGCAGTACTTC. The chain joins TRBV6-5 to TRBJ2-7; 10 nucleotides match TRBD2. Trimming cost V 6 bases and J 4 bases; bases outside gene matches: 6. CDR3 length: 14 residues. Germline values: CDR1 MNHEY, CDR2 SVGAGI.